This T cell receptor beta chain was identified during a study of early T cells in non-severe SARS-CoV-2 infection. Overall study: Unpaired chains resulted from sequencing bulk RNA of unsorted whole blood.

Between the trimmed V and J ends, which lost 0 bases and 9 bases, there was a span of 10 bases. Germline loops: CDR1 SGHAT, CDR2 FQNNGV. The CDR3 is made up of 13 amino acids. This clonotype was observed many times. Its target is unknown. TCRdb analysed the 5' RACE reads with MiXCR anew, one entry per CDR3 protein. The sample has some 35,000 distinct CDR3 sequences, under 5% seen once. Broader study findings: VDJdb-based annotation leaned toward anti-spike CD8 responses and missed private and CD4 specificities.

The chain recombines TRBV11-2 with TRBJ2-3; possibly TRBD1 for D (5 bases). The specimen was whole blood. This clonotype was obtained from an adult who was a healthcare worker with PCR-confirmed SARS-CoV-2 infection or an uninfected control (not recorded which). This CDR3 reads CASSLESGATQYF. CDR3 bases: TGTGCCAGCAGCTTAGAGAGTGGGGCGACGCAGTATTTT.